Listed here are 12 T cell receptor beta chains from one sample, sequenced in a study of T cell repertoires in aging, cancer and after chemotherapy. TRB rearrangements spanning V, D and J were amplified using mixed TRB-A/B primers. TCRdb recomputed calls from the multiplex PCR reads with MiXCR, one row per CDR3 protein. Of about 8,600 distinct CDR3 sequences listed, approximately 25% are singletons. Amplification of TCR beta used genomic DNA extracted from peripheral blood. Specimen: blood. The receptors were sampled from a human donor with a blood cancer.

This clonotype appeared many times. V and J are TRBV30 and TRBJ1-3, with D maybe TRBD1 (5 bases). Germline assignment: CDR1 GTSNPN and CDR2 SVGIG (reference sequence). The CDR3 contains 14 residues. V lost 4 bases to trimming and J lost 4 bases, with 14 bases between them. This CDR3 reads CAWKYGAGGNTIYF. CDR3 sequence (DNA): TGTGCCTGGAAGTACGGGGCGGGAGGAAACACCATATATTTT.

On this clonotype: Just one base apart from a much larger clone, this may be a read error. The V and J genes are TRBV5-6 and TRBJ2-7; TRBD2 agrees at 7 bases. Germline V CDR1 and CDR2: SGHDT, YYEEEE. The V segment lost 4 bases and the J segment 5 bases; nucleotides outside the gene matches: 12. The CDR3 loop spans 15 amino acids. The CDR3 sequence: CASSLGGTAFHEQYF. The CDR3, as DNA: TGTGCCAGCAGCCTCGGGGGGACCGCTTTCCACGAGCAGTACTTC.

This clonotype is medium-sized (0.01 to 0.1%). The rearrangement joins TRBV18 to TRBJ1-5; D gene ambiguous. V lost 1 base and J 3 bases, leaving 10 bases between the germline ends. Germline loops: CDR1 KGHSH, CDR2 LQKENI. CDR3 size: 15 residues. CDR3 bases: TGTGCCAGCTCACCACAGGGCAGGTACAATCAGCCCCAGCATTTT. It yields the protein CASSPQGRYNQPQHF.

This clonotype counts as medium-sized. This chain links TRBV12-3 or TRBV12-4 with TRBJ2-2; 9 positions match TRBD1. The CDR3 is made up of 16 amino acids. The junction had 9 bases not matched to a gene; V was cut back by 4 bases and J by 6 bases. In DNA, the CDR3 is TGTGCCAGCAGTTACCGGACAGGGGTTTTCGCCGGGGAGCTGTTTTTT. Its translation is CASSYRTGVFAGELFF.

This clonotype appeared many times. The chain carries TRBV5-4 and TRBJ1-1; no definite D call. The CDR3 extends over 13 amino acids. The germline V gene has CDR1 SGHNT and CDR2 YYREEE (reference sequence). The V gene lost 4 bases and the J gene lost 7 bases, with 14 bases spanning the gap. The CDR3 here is CASSPGRVDEAFF. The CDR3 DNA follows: TGTGCCAGCAGCCCTGGGCGAGTGGATGAAGCTTTCTTT.

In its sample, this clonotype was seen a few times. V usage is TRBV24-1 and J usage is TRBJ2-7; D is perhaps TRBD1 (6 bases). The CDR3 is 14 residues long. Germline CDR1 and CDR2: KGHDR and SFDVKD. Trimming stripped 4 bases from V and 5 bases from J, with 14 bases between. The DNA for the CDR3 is TGTGCCACCAGTGACCCAGACAGGACCAACGAGCAGTACTTC. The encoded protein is CATSDPDRTNEQYF.

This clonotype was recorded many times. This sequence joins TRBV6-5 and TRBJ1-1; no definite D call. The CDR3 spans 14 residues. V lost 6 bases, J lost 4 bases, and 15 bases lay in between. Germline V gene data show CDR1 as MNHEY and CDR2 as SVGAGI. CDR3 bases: TGTGCCAGCAGCCTTGGTCGCAAGAGCACTGAAGCTTTCTTT. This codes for CASSLGRKSTEAFF.

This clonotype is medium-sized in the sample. As DNA, the CDR3 is TGTGCCACCAGGGTGGGAGGGAACACCGGGGAGCTGTTTTTT. Its protein product is CATRVGGNTGELFF. The rearrangement uses TRBV19 and TRBJ2-2; D might be TRBD2 (6 bases). The CDR3 has 14 residues. Germline CDR1 is LNHDA and CDR2 is SQIVND (reference sequence). The V and J ends lost 10 bases and 1 base respectively, with 13 bases between them.

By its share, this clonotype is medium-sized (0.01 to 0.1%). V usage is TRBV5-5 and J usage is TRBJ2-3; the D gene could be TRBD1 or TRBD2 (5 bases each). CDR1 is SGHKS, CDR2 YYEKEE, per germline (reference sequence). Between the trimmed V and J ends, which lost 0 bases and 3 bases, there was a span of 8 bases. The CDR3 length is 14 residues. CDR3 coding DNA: TGTGCCAGCAGCTTGGAGTGGGGGACAGATACGCAGTATTTT. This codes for CASSLEWGTDTQYF.

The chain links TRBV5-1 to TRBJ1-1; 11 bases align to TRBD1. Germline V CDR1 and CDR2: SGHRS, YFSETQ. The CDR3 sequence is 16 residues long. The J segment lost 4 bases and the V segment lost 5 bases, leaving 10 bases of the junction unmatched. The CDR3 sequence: CASREARTGGGTEAFF. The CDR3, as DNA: TGCGCCAGCAGGGAAGCCCGGACAGGGGGCGGCACTGAAGCTTTCTTT.

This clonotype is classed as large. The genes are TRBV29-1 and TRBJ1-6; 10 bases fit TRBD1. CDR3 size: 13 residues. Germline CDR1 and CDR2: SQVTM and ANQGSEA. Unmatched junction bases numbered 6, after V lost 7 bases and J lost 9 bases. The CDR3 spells CSAGTGEGSPLHF. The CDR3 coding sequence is TGCAGCGCCGGGACAGGGGAAGGTTCACCCCTCCACTTT.

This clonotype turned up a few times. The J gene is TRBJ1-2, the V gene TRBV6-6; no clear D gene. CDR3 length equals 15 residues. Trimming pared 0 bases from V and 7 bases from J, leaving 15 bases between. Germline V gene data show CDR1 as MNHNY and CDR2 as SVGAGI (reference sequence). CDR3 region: CASSYSSRLGAGYTF. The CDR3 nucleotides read TGTGCCAGCAGTTACTCTTCAAGGTTGGGAGCTGGCTACACCTTC.